This TCR beta chain is from a study of blood T cell repertoires in COVID-19. Study in general: Sources were T cells, B-cell-depleted T cells, or PBMCs; the material itself was cDNA or gDNA.

The data were produced by immunoSEQ multiplex PCR, yet TCRdb's version contains in-frame clones alone and is incomplete. Of about 370,000 clones listed, around 87% are singletons. The junction had 9 bases not matched to a gene; V was cut back by 2 bases and J by 7 bases. Germline CDR1 reads SEHNR; CDR2 reads FQNEAQ (reference sequence). The CDR3 is made up of 16 amino acids. The receptor comes from a woman in her thirties with COVID-19, enrolled during active disease. The specimen was peripheral blood. J is TRBJ2-7 and V is TRBV7-9, with 12 bases fitting TRBD1. The CDR3 nucleotides read TGTGCCAGCAGCTTACCGGGACAGGGGGCAATAGATGAGCAGTACTTC. Protein product: CASSLPGQGAIDEQYF.